This section outlines one TCR beta chain sequence together with its context. Its antigen is not yet known. At one of its ends the junction is not consistent with the germline gene, which may arise from a read error. This entry is derived from a study of T cells in Graves' hyperthyroidism and ophthalmopathy (dated 2019 in TCRdb). Describing the broader study: Peripheral blood was sampled at the time of initial diagnosis, prior to any treatment. Prospective prediction of ophthalmopathy was tested in an independent validation cohort consisting of 18 to 20 hyperthyroidism patients and about 17 patients who later progressed to ophthalmopathy. The 100 discovery patients were randomly split 7:3 into training and test sets. After blood sampling, hyperthyroidism patients were treated with methimazole at a starting dose of 30 mg daily, and ophthalmopathy patients were treated with high-dose intravenous methylprednisolone. To identify TCR V-J signatures that set the groups apart, the researchers used a discovery cohort of about a hundred patients, made up of about 44 with Graves' ophthalmopathy and 57 with stable Graves' hyperthyroidism. According to the paper, TCR Vbeta CDR3 sequencing was carried out on approximately 140 peripheral blood samples, which came from approximately 41 ophthalmopathy, around 74 hyperthyroidism and about 17 progressor patients. The study also compared thyroid tissue and blood T-cell repertoires from roughly six Graves' hyperthyroidism patients.

Via the germline V gene (reference sequence), CDR1 is DFQATT and CDR2 SNEGSKA. The CDR3 runs 16 amino acids, cysteine and phenylalanine included. CDR3 DNA only is kept here, 48 bases in frame from base 1. The study at large found these results: In validation, the model predicted progression to ophthalmopathy with over 65% sensitivity and approximately 72% specificity, a median of 6.5 months before onset. Sample size was not statistically predetermined, and investigators were not blinded to group allocation. Most expanded thyroid clonotypes (frequency above 0.001) were also detected in blood, a finding suggesting that blood repertoires may reflect thyroid immune responses. In cross-validation, a model built on a 13 V-J signature told ophthalmopathy apart from stable hyperthyroidism with roughly 87% sensitivity and 81% to 82% specificity, and in testing the same model reached 80%/75%.

Stable Graves' hyperthyroidism was defined as the absence of progression to ophthalmopathy over 18 months of follow-up. Hyperthyroidism patients were aged 18 to 65 years and newly diagnosed, with disease duration of less than 2 months. Exclusion was applied to patients with uncontrolled infections, other autoimmune diseases, pregnancy or lactation. Diagnoses relied on clinical symptoms, serum thyroxine and TRAb, thyroid ultrasound and orbital computed tomography. PBMCs were isolated from more than 9 ml of fresh peripheral blood by Ficoll-Paque density gradient centrifugation. Trizol reagent was used to extract total RNA, and RNA quality was then checked on an Agilent 2100 Bioanalyzer. The TCR beta CDR3 regions were amplified from RNA transcripts. The TCR CDR3 was subjected to a first round of RT-PCR using the HTBI primer set and the Qiagen OneStep RT-PCR kit. Libraries were constructed in a second round of multiplex PCR, after which size selection and purification were carried out. Paired-end sequencing of the libraries was performed with 100 bp reads on an Illumina HiSeq2000. Per the original workflow: SOAPnuke was used to process the raw data, throwing out any read that contained adapters or uncalled bases, had a mean Phred below 15, or lacked an exact constant-primer or identifier match. High-quality paired reads were merged using COPE v1.2.5, and each unique nucleotide sequence was defined as a clonotype. Clonotypes were aligned to IMGT TRBV, TRBD and TRBJ reference segments using MiTCR v1.1. The analysis included only V-J combinations with a frequency above 0.0001, which together covered roughly 99% of the repertoires. The TCS score was defined as the ratio of F50 (clonal expansion) to E x V (chaos), calculated using BLOSUM62-based TCRdist between CDR3 peptides within each V-J. Welch's t-statistics and random forest reduced fewer than 600 V-J features to roughly 13, which were used in a naive Bayes classifier (R e1071). TCRdb itself trimmed the public reads at Q25 with fastp, ran MiXCR and retained productive beta chains. Rows are combined by CDR3 protein, so each entry shows the most common genes and DNA. V and J calls and clone size were set by TCRdb, not the authors. Across this sample there are approximately 400,000 distinct CDR3 sequences, with approximately 19% seen only once. The leading ten clones occupy about 4% of the sample.

This sequence uses TRBV20-1 and TRBJ1-1; the best D guess is TRBD1, with 5 bases matching. This TCR came from a woman aged 18-35 years with Graves' hyperthyroidism. The sequenced sample was blood. The encoded CDR3 is CGATSNLRQMNTEAFF. The sequenced DNA: TGCGGTGCTACGTCCAACCTAAGACAGATGAACACTGAAGCTTTCTTT.